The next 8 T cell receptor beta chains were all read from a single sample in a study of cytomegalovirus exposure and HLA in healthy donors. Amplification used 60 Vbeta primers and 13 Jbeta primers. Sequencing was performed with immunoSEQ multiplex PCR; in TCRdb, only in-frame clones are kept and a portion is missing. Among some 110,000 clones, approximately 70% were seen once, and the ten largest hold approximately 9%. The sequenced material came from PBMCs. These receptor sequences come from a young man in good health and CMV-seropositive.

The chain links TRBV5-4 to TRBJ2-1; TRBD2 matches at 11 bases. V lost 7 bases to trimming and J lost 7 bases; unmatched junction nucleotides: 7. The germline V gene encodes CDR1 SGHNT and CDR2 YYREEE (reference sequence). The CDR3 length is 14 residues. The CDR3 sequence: CASGGLAAANEQFF. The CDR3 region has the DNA TGTGCCAGCGGGGGACTAGCGGCCGCGAATGAGCAGTTCTTC.

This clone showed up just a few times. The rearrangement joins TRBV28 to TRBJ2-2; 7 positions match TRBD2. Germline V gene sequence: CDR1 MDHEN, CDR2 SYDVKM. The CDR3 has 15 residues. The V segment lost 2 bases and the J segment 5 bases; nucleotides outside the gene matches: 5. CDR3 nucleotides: TGTGCCAGCAGTTTAAATGGGGGAGGGACCGGGGAGCTGTTTTTT. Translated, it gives CASSLNGGGTGELFF.

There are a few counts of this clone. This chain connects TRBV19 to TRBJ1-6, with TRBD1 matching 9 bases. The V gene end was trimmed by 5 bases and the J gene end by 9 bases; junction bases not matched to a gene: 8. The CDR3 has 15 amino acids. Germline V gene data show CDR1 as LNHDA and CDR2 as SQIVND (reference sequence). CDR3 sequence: CASSRGQGLGSPLHF. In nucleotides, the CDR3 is TGTGCCAGTAGTCGGGGACAGGGATTAGGTTCACCCCTCCACTTT.

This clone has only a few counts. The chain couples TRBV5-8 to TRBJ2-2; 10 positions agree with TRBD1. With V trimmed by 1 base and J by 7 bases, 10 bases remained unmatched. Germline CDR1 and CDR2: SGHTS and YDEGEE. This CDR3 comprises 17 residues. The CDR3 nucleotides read TGTGCCAGCAGCTTGCTTCCCGACAGGGGGCCTAACGGGGAGCTGTTTTTT. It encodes CASSLLPDRGPNGELFF.

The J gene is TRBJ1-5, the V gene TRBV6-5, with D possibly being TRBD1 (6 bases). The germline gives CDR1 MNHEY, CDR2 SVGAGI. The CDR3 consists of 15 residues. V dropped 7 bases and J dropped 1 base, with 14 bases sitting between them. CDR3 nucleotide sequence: TGTGCCAGCACTCAACAGGGATTAAGCAATCAGCCCCAGCATTTT. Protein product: CASTQQGLSNQPQHF.

The CDR3 region is CASRPGQGAKLHLFF. DNA of the CDR3: TGTGCCAGCAGGCCCGGACAGGGGGCGAAGCTTCACCTGTTTTTT. The chain has TRBV27 and TRBJ1-4; the match to TRBD1 covers 11 bases. This CDR3 spans 15 amino acids. V was pared by 6 bases and J by 14 bases, with 14 bases of the junction left unmatched. CDR1 and CDR2 (germline): MNHEY, SMNVEV (reference sequence).

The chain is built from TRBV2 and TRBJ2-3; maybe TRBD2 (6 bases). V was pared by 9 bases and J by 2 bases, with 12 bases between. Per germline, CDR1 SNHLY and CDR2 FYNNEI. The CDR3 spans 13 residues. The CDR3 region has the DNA TGTGCCAGATCTAGCGAGCTCACAGATACGCAGTATTTT. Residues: CARSSELTDTQYF. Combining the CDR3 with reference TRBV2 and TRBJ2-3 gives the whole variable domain EPEVTQTPSHQVTQMGQEVILRCVPISNHLYFYWYRQILGQKVEFLVSFYNNEISEKSEIFDDQFSVERPDGSNFTLKIRSTKLEDSAMYFCARSSELTDTQYFGPGTRLTVL.

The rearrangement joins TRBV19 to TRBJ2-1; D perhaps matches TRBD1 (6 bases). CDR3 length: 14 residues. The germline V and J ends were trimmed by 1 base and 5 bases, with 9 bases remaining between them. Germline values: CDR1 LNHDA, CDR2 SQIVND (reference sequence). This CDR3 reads CASSIANRDNEQFF. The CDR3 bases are TGTGCCAGTAGTATAGCAAACAGGGACAATGAGCAGTTCTTC.